What follows are 5 T cell receptor beta chains derived from one specimen sequenced in a study of radiation and T cells in renal cell carcinoma. Libraries were prepared by immunoSEQ multiplex PCR; TCRdb keeps only in-frame clonotypes and omits some of them. Among roughly 45,000 clones listed, roughly 80% were seen once. As for time point: blood 4 weeks post-SBRT, at nephrectomy. Treatment denoted: 15 Gy SBRT to primary tumor, nephrectomy 4 weeks later. Sample: blood, taken from a patient whose treatment included radiotherapy and nephrectomy. These receptors originate from a woman in her seventies with renal cell carcinoma.

For the CDR3, the DNA is TGCGCCAGCAGCCAAGCCGCGGTAGTACATGAGCAGTTCTTC. Translating gives CASSQAAVVHEQFF. This chain uses TRBV4-3 with TRBJ2-1; D uncertain. Trimming took off 1 base at V and 8 bases at J, with 12 bases between the two ends. Germline CDR1 and CDR2: LGHNA and YSLEER. The CDR3 runs to 14 residues.

The J gene is TRBJ2-5, the V gene TRBV9, with unresolved D. The CDR3 covers 18 residues. Germline V CDR1 and CDR2: SGDLS, YYNGEE. V was pared by 0 bases and J by 1 base, with 19 bases between. CDR3 sequence reads: CASSVAIGQSGPQETQYF. In nucleotides, the CDR3 is TGTGCCAGCAGCGTAGCGATTGGGCAGTCTGGGCCCCAAGAGACCCAGTACTTC. Full variable domain (rest looked up from reference TRBV9 and TRBJ2-5): DSGVTQTPKHLITATGQRVTLRCSPRSGDLSVYWYQQSLDQGLQFLIQYYNGEERAKGNILERFSAQQFPDLHSELNLSSLELGDSALYFCASSVAIGQSGPQETQYFGPGTRLLVL.

This chain joins TRBV18 and TRBJ2-7, with no clear D. The length of the CDR3 is 12 residues. V was clipped by 6 bases and J by 5 bases, with 11 bases between them. The germline V gene has CDR1 KGHSH and CDR2 LQKENI. DNA for the CDR3: TGTGCCAGCTCCCTCTCAGGTGACGAGCAGTACTTC. Translated: CASSLSGDEQYF.

The chain uses TRBV19 and TRBJ2-5, with TRBD1 matching over 9 bases. There are 16 residues in the CDR3. Germline CDR1 reads LNHDA; CDR2 reads SQIVND (reference sequence). The J segment lost 4 bases and the V segment lost 5 bases, leaving 11 bases of the junction unmatched. CDR3 loop: CASSALHRGQGETQYF. CDR3 DNA sequence: TGTGCCAGTAGTGCGCTGCACAGGGGGCAGGGAGAGACCCAGTACTTC.

This clone was counted once. V is TRBV9 and J is TRBJ2-1; D may be TRBD1 or TRBD2 (5 bases each). V lost 3 bases, J lost 0 bases, and 13 bases lay in between. CDR3 length equals 16 residues. CDR1 and CDR2 (germline): SGDLS, YYNGEE. CDR3 amino acids: CASSAGARNSYNEQFF. In DNA, the CDR3 is TGTGCCAGCAGCGCCGGGGCTCGCAACTCCTACAATGAGCAGTTCTTC.